This T cell receptor beta chain was captured in a study of monozygotic twins with inflammatory bowel disease (dated by TCRdb to between 2017 and 2020). About the study as a whole: The full study comprised 28 monozygotic twin pairs: nine German pairs (four IBD-concordant, five IBD-discordant) and 19 IBD-discordant Danish pairs. Each individual had, on average, about 151 000 unique TCRalpha sequences and 181 000 unique TCRbeta sequences available for analysis. Disease-associated traits were sought mainly through comparisons between IBD patients and their genetically identical healthy co-twins within discordant pairs. The investigation overall reported the following: TCRbeta repertoire diversity, by inverse Simpson index, was decreased in IBD patients compared with their healthy co-twins. IBD patients shared fewer clonotypes with other individuals than healthy twins did, most markedly in patients showing signs of disease activity. Different T cell subtypes could not be distinguished in the analysis. Because patients received different immunosuppressive treatments, the repertoires may have picked up extra background noise and variability between individuals. The results gave no support for a single strong signal or clonotype linked to IBD. Repertoire similarity did not differ between concordant and discordant twins, possibly due to limited statistical power.

About this clonotype: Its target antigen remains unknown.

The CDR1 and CDR2 encoded by the germline V gene are MNHEY and SVGEGT. The CDR3 sequence holds 13 residues, the cysteine and phenylalanine included. DNA was not recorded. Library method: 5' RACE. The input for every TCR library was around 4,000 ng of total RNA. For each sample, cDNA synthesis was carried out in eight separate reactions using SMARTScribe reverse transcriptase. During cDNA synthesis, template switching was used to introduce unique molecular identifiers that contained a 6-nucleotide sample barcode. TCRalpha and TCRbeta cDNA was amplified in two nested PCRs of 16 and 9 cycles, and bead purification was carried out after each PCR. Before amplification, cDNA was treated with uracil DNA-glycosylase and purified using the QIAquick PCR purification kit. The second PCR was the step at which Illumina TruSeq-compatible adapters and sample-specific barcodes were added. Library quality and concentration were checked on TapeStation and Qubit, and libraries were pooled at about 5 ng each. The pooled libraries were sequenced with 2 x 100 bp reads and custom sequencing primers on an Illumina HiSeq2500 single-index Rapid Run. For the original study's pipeline: UMI-based consensus assembly with MiGEC version 1.2.6 was used to correct PCR and sequencing errors. MiXCR version 2.1.1 handled V(D)J alignment, clonotype assembly and CDR3 extraction. To normalise gene usage, clonotype sharing and MAIT/NKT TCR abundance, the analysis used the top 1000, 10 000 and 20 000 clonotypes per sample. Diversity was computed as the inverse Simpson index with the vegan R package after downsampling to 27 000 UMIs. Paired Mann-Whitney U tests on discordant twin pairs were used, with Benjamini-Hochberg multiple-testing correction. TCRdb reprocessed the reads, so every CDR3 protein sequence counts as one entry and DNA is not shown. These V and J calls rely on TCRdb rather than the paper's analysis. This sample's table carries about 300,000 distinct CDR3 sequences. Roughly 5.3% of the sample comes from the top ten.

From each donor, an approximately 2.4 ml peripheral blood sample was drawn into PAXgene tubes and stored at -80 degrees C. Without any T cell sorting, total RNA was extracted from whole blood using the PAXgene blood miRNA kit on an automated QIAcube. Peripheral blood from monozygotic twin pairs, either concordant or discordant for inflammatory bowel disease, underwent deep TCRalpha and TCRbeta repertoire profiling that used unique molecular barcoding. Smoking habits were recorded for all twin pairs, and each individual was classified as a current, former or never smoker. The clonotype originates from a human donor with ulcerative colitis or Crohn's disease, or a healthy co-twin of an affected twin (not recorded which). This chain is built from TRBV6-2 or TRBV6-3 and TRBJ2-1; with no DNA, the TCRdb D assignment of TRBD1 cannot be verified. Specimen: blood. For the CDR3, the sequence is CASSRQGDNEQFF.